These 9 T cell receptor beta chains share one sample of origin, sequenced in a study of CD4 T cells in relation to SARS-CoV-2 and coronaviruses. Unexposed donor CD4+ T cells date from about 2011-2018, before the COVID-19 pandemic. Isolation of CD4+ T cells took place after approximately 10 days in culture. For these receptors, no antigen is known. TCRdb's copy holds only in-frame clones and misses some; the assay was immunoSEQ multiplex PCR. Among about 19,000 clones listed, around 80% were seen once. Sequenced: CD4+ T cells from PBMCs, cultured in vitro. These receptors originate from a human donor in good health.

This chain links TRBV5-1 with TRBJ2-3; 7 bases are shared with TRBD1. Germline V CDR1 and CDR2: SGHRS, YFSETQ. The ends lost 7 bases at V and 0 bases at J; junction bases unmatched: 2. The CDR3 has 13 residues. In DNA, the CDR3 is TGCGCCAGCGGGACAGCGAGCACAGATACGCAGTATTTT. Protein product: CASGTASTDTQYF.

CDR3 in DNA: TGTGCCAGCAGCTTAGATGTGGGGTCCAACTCTGGAAACACCATATATTTT. Translating it yields CASSLDVGSNSGNTIYF. This rearrangement joins TRBV7-2 to TRBJ1-3; no reliable D call. Looked up from germline, CDR1 is SGHTA and CDR2 is FQGNSA. V shed 1 base and J shed 0 bases, with 13 bases lying between them. The CDR3 loop spans 17 amino acids.

This chain uses TRBV25-1 with TRBJ2-5; tentative D call: TRBD2 (5 bases). The germline V gene encodes CDR1 MGHDK and CDR2 SYGVNS. Trimming took 6 bases from V and 0 from J, leaving 11 bases between them. This CDR3 region has 14 residues. CDR3 DNA sequence: TGTGCCAGCAGCGCTCCCGGGGACCAAGAGACCCAGTACTTC. Amino acids: CASSAPGDQETQYF.

V and J are TRBV12-3 or TRBV12-4 and TRBJ2-1; D is perhaps TRBD1 (7 bases). The V end was cut by 2 bases, the J end by 9 bases, with 11 bases between. The CDR3 runs to 13 residues. The CDR3 region has the DNA TGTGCCAGCAGTTTAAGGGGGCGGGGTGAGCAGTTCTTC. This codes for CASSLRGRGEQFF.

The chain uses TRBV18 and TRBJ2-5; weak D call: TRBD1 (6 bases). V was clipped by 6 bases and J by 2 bases, with 16 bases between them. Per germline, CDR1 KGHSH and CDR2 LQKENI. The CDR3 spans 15 residues. The CDR3 sequence: CASSRRTDFQETQYF. In nucleotides, the CDR3 is TGTGCCAGCTCCCGAAGGACAGACTTTCAAGAGACCCAGTACTTC.

In its sample, this clone was seen a few times. The chain is built from TRBV25-1 and TRBJ1-2, with D hard to call. The V gene lost 3 bases and the J gene lost 2 bases, with 10 bases spanning the gap. Per germline, CDR1 MGHDK and CDR2 SYGVNS. This CDR3 has 14 residues. The CDR3 loop reads CASSDPLLNYGYTF. CDR3 coding DNA: TGTGCCAGCAGTGATCCCCTTTTGAACTATGGCTACACCTTC.

The chain links TRBV3-1 (or the pseudogene TRBV3-2) to TRBJ1-2, with D unclear. This CDR3 is built from 16 residues. CDR1 and CDR2 (germline): LGHDT, YNNKEL (reference sequence). V gave up 1 base and J gave up 5 bases, with 17 bases separating them. Here the CDR3 reads CASSQGLRPGRYGYTF. The CDR3 nucleotides are TGTGCCAGCAGCCAAGGGTTAAGGCCCGGGAGGTATGGCTACACCTTC.

The chain links TRBV2 to TRBJ1-2; 7 nucleotides align to TRBD1. V trimming: 3 bases; J trimming: 1 base; junction bases outside the gene matches: 2. The CDR3 contains 14 residues. CDR1 and CDR2 (germline): SNHLY, FYNNEI. CDR3 in amino acids: CASSEGQFNYGYTF. CDR3 bases: TGTGCCAGCAGTGAGGGACAGTTTAACTATGGCTACACCTTC.

The table lists this clone with a few counts. The rearrangement uses TRBV5-6 and TRBJ2-7; 11 nucleotides agree with TRBD2. CDR1 is SGHDT, CDR2 YYEEEE, per germline. This CDR3 contains 15 residues. The J segment lost 4 bases and the V segment lost 4 bases, leaving 7 bases of the junction unmatched. The CDR3: CASSHMLAGGYEQYF. The CDR3, as DNA: TGTGCCAGCAGCCACATGCTAGCGGGAGGATACGAGCAGTACTTC.